Detailed here is one T cell receptor beta chain. The table lists this clonotype with many counts. It lacks a known antigen. No much larger clone exists at a distance of one base, and base qualities are not known. Libraries were constructed by 5' RACE. These reads were obtained on a NextSeq 500. The TCR library protocol attached unique molecular identifiers to individual cDNA molecules to correct for sequencing error and PCR bias. Sequencing covered both TCR alpha and beta chains, and within each sample the abundances of alpha and beta sequences were tightly co-correlated. The authors' pipeline ran thus. Decombinator V4 was used to annotate the V gene, J gene and CDR3 of the TCR sequences. Expanded TCRs were defined as changing significantly between any two time points under a Poisson model with p below 0.0001. TCR abundances were normalised to the total number of TCRs sequenced in each sample and reported as counts per million. MAIT TCRs were defined by TRAV1-2 paired with TRAJ12, TRAJ20 or TRAJ33, and iNKT TCRs by TRAV10 paired with TRAJ18. A search of VDJdb, accessed on 1 November 2021, was run for TCRs annotated to CMV, EBV and SARS-CoV-2, with TCRs annotated for multiple antigens excluded. In TCRdb, the public reads were trimmed at Q25 with fastp and aligned with MiXCR, with productive beta chains retained. Rows merge per CDR3 protein into single entries with the most common DNA and genes. The V and J calls and clone size are TCRdb's, not the authors'. Across this sample there are around 50,000 distinct CDR3 sequences, with 7% to 8% seen only once. The ten largest clones represent 5.8% of the sample.

The record originates from a study of early T cells in non-severe SARS-CoV-2 infection listed by TCRdb under 2021. The study in broad terms: Because TCR sequencing relied on bulk RNA taken from unsorted whole blood, pairing of alpha and beta chains was not possible. Results the study describes overall, beyond this receptor: VDJdb matching was skewed toward anti-spike CD8 responses and likely underestimated virus-specific expansions by missing private and CD4 specificities.

Set within a cohort of healthcare workers in London, UK, this nested case-control study involved weekly PCR testing of nasopharyngeal swabs along with blood sampling. Healthcare workers were enrolled in the week of the UK lockdown, from 23 to 31 March 2020, and were followed every week for up to 16 weeks. The V and J ends are trimmed by 3 bases and 0 bases, leaving 12 bases between them. The CDR3 runs 16 residues from the cysteine to the phenylalanine. Only the CDR3 DNA stays, 48 bases, in frame from base 1. Sequences SGHTA (CDR1) and FQGNSA (CDR2) are obtained from the germline V gene. Sequenced sample: whole blood. The chain uses TRBV7-2 and TRBJ2-1, with a tentative D gene TRBD2 over 5 matching bases. This clonotype was obtained from an adult who was a healthcare worker with PCR-confirmed SARS-CoV-2 infection or an uninfected control (not recorded which). Here the CDR3 is given as CASSLQTTTSYNEQFF. The nucleotide sequence reads TGTGCCAGCAGCTTGCAGACTACTACCTCCTACAATGAGCAGTTCTTC. The CDR3 plus the reference TRBV7-2 and TRBJ2-1 genes for the other parts give the full variable domain: GAGVSQSPSNKVTEKGKDVELRCDPISGHTALYWYRQSLGQGLEFLIYFQGNSAPDKSGLPSDRFSAERTGGSVSTLTIQRTQQEDSAVYLCASSLQTTTSYNEQFFGPGTRLTVL.